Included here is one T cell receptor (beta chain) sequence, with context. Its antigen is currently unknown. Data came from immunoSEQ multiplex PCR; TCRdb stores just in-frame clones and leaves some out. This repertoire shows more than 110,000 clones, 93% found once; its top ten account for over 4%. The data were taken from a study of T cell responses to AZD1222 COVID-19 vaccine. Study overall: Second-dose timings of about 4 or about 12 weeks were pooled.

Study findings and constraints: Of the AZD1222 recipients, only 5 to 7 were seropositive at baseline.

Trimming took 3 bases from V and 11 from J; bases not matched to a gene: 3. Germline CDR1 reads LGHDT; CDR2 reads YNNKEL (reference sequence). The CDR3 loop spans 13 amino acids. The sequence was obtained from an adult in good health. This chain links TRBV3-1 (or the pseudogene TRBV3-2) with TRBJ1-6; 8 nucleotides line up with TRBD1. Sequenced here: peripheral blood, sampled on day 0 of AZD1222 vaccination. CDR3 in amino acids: CASSQTGVAPLHF. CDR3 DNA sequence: TGTGCCAGCAGCCAGACAGGGGTGGCACCCCTCCACTTT.